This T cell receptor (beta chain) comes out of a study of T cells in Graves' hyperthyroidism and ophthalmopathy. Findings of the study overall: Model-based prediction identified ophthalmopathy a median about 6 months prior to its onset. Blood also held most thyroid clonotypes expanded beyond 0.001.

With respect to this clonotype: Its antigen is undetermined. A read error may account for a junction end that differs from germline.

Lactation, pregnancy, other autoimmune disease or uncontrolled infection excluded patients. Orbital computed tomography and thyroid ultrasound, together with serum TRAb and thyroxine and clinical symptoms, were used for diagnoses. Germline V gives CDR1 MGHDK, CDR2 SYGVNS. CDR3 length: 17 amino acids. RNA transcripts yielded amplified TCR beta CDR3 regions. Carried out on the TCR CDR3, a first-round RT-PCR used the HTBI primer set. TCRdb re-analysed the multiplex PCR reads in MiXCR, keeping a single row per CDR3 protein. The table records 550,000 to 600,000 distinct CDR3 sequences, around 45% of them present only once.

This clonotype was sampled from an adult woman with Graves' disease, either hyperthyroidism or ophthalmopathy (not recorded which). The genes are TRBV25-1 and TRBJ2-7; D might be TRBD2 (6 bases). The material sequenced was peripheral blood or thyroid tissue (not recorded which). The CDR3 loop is CASSQDVGGSPVGEQYF. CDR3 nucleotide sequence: TGCGCCAGCAGCCAAGACGTCGGGGGATCCCCCGTGGGCGAGCAGTACTTC.